The 23 T cell receptor beta chains presented below share a single source sample, sequenced in a study of T cells in Graves' hyperthyroidism and ophthalmopathy. Regions amplified from RNA transcripts were the TCR beta CDR3 regions. The TCR CDR3 was amplified in a first-round RT-PCR using the HTBI primer set. TCRdb analysed the multiplex PCR reads with MiXCR anew, one entry per CDR3 protein. The profile shows 370,000 or so distinct CDR3 sequences, 25% of them singletons. The material sequenced was blood. These receptors came from a man aged 45-65 years with Graves' hyperthyroidism.

This clonotype occurred many times. J is TRBJ2-4 and V is TRBV20-1; TRBD1 matches at 9 bases. Looked up from germline, CDR1 is DFQATT and CDR2 is SNEGSKA (reference sequence). V shed 5 bases, J shed 6 bases, and the junction held 8 bases outside the gene matches. The CDR3 loop spans 14 amino acids. This CDR3 is CSAWDPGQGNIQYF. CDR3 sequence (DNA): TGCAGTGCTTGGGATCCGGGACAGGGAAACATTCAGTACTTC.

The table lists this clonotype with many counts. The chain carries TRBV11-2 and TRBJ2-3; 8 positions match TRBD2. CDR1 and CDR2 from the germline V gene are SGHAT and FQNNGV. V was clipped by 5 bases and J by 4 bases; unmatched bases: 8. The CDR3 totals 15 residues. The CDR3 protein is CASSPGLAVPDTQYF. The CDR3 coding sequence is TGTGCCAGCAGCCCTGGACTAGCCGTACCAGATACGCAGTATTTT.

This chain connects TRBV10-2 to TRBJ1-1, with D maybe TRBD1 (5 bases). Trimming left V 8 bases short and J 1 base short, with 17 bases between. CDR3 length equals 15 residues. The germline V gene has CDR1 WSHSY and CDR2 SAAADI. The CDR3 region has the DNA TGCGCCAGCGGAGGGCCAGGGAGTCGGAACACTGAAGCTTTCTTT. It yields the protein CASGGPGSRNTEAFF.

This clonotype was found many times. The chain carries TRBV12-3 or TRBV12-4 and TRBJ2-2; 11 positions match TRBD2. The CDR3 is made up of 14 amino acids. With 3 bases clipped from V and 6 bases from J, the junction kept 0 bases outside the gene matches. CDR3 nucleotide sequence: TGTGCCAGCAGTTTGGGACTAGCGGCCGGGGAGCTGTTTTTT. It encodes CASSLGLAAGELFF.

This clonotype occurred many times. The chain combines TRBV6-1 with TRBJ2-7; the D is unclear. The CDR3 runs 12 residues. Trimming removed 7 bases at V and 0 bases at J, with 7 bases between. Germline lookup yields CDR1 MNHNS and CDR2 SASEGT. Written as DNA, the CDR3 is TGTGCCAGCAAGGACCCCTCCTACGAGCAGTACTTC. As protein: CASKDPSYEQYF.

This clonotype was recorded a few times. The J gene is TRBJ2-1, the V gene TRBV6-1; D tentatively reads TRBD1 or TRBD2 (5 bases each). The germline gives CDR1 MNHNS, CDR2 SASEGT. The V gene lost 6 bases and the J gene lost 3 bases, with 15 bases spanning the gap. The CDR3 is made up of 15 amino acids. This CDR3 reads CASSTGTPIYNEQFF. For the CDR3, the DNA is TGTGCCAGCAGCACCGGGACCCCTATCTACAATGAGCAGTTCTTC.

This clonotype was found once. Written as DNA, the CDR3 is TGTGCCAGCAGTGAAACCGGACTAGCGGGAGGAAGGGAGTTCTTC. The encoded protein is CASSETGLAGGREFF. V and J are TRBV2 and TRBJ2-1, with 14 bases that match TRBD2. The CDR3 sequence is 15 residues long. Germline V lookup: CDR1 SNHLY, CDR2 FYNNEI. The junction had 8 bases not matched to a gene; V was cut back by 2 bases and J by 14 bases.

Ten or more counts support this clonotype. The chain combines TRBV5-5 with TRBJ2-2; D might be TRBD2 (7 bases). The CDR3 runs 14 residues. CDR1 and CDR2 from the germline V gene are SGHKS and YYEKEE (reference sequence). V lost 4 bases and J lost 3, with 10 bases in between. The CDR3, as DNA: TGTGCCAGCAGCGGGGGGGGCCACACCGGGGAGCTGTTTTTT. Translation: CASSGGGHTGELFF.

This clonotype was detected a few times. The chain joins TRBV6-1 to TRBJ2-1; D tentatively fits TRBD1 or TRBD2 (5 bases each). Germline values: CDR1 MNHNS, CDR2 SASEGT. The CDR3 has 14 residues. The V end was cut by 5 bases, the J end by 9 bases, with 17 bases between. The CDR3 reads CASSLGPGVGEQFF. The CDR3 region has the DNA TGTGCCAGCAGTTTGGGACCCGGGGTCGGTGAGCAGTTCTTC.

The chain joins TRBV5-1 to TRBJ2-7; tentatively, D is TRBD1 (6 bases). V gave up 2 bases and J gave up 6 bases, with 12 bases separating them. Germline loops: CDR1 SGHRS, CDR2 YFSETQ. The CDR3 extends over 13 amino acids. The CDR3 bases are TGCGCCAGCAGCTTACATGAACAGGGCGAGCAGTACTTC. It encodes CASSLHEQGEQYF.

This clonotype was picked up many times. The chain has TRBV2 and TRBJ2-7; D remains unclear. This CDR3 spans 11 amino acids. Trimming cost V 4 bases and J 6 bases, with 7 bases left between them. Germline lookup yields CDR1 SNHLY and CDR2 FYNNEI. The CDR3 loop reads CASSAPSEQYF. CDR3 DNA sequence: TGTGCCAGCAGTGCACCGTCCGAGCAGTACTTC.

Details on this clonotype: This sequence may be a read error, since a much larger clone differs from it by one base. The V and J genes are TRBV7-3 and TRBJ2-1, with a weak D call TRBD1 (5 bases). The germline CDR1 and CDR2 sequences are SGHTA and FQGTGA. The CDR3 loop spans 17 amino acids. The CDR3 reads CASSLLGRKSSYSEQFF. In DNA, the CDR3 is TGTGCCAGCAGCTTATTGGGGCGAAAAAGCTCCTACAGTGAGCAGTTCTTC.

The rearrangement uses TRBV28 and TRBJ1-1; D is perhaps TRBD1 (6 bases). The CDR3 runs to 15 residues. The V end was cut by 6 bases, the J end by 0 bases, with 14 bases between. Germline V lookup: CDR1 MDHEN, CDR2 SYDVKM. The CDR3 DNA is TGTGCCAGCAGGGAACCGGGACATCTGAACACTGAAGCTTTCTTT. It yields the protein CASREPGHLNTEAFF.

V is TRBV28 and J is TRBJ2-7; D gene uncertain. Deletions cut 7 bases from V and 0 bases from J, with 7 bases between. CDR1 and CDR2 from the germline V gene are MDHEN and SYDVKM. The CDR3 has 12 amino acids. This chain's CDR3 is CASNWGSYEQYF. The CDR3 DNA reads TGTGCCAGCAATTGGGGCTCCTACGAGCAGTACTTC. Filled out from reference TRBV28 and TRBJ2-7, the complete variable domain reads DVKVTQSSRYLVKRTGEKVFLECVQDMDHENMFWYRQDPGLGLRLIYFSYDVKMKEKGDIPEGYSVSREKKERFSLILESASTNQTSMYLCASNWGSYEQYFGPGTRLTVT.

The chain recombines TRBV28 with TRBJ1-2, with 7 nucleotides matching TRBD1. V was clipped by 6 bases and J by 3 bases; unmatched bases: 7. Germline CDR1 reads MDHEN; CDR2 reads SYDVKM. This CDR3 has 14 amino acids. The DNA of the CDR3 is TGTGCCAGCAGACGCACAGGGGCAGACTATGGCTACACCTTC. Translating it yields CASRRTGADYGYTF.

V is TRBV5-1 and J is TRBJ2-3, with 11 positions matching TRBD2. Trimming cost V 6 bases and J 2 bases; bases outside gene matches: 5. Germline V gives CDR1 SGHRS, CDR2 YFSETQ. This CDR3 spans 15 amino acids. The CDR3 coding sequence is TGCGCCAGCAAGTTACTAGCGGGAGACACAGATACGCAGTATTTT. It translates to CASKLLAGDTDTQYF.

This chain links TRBV5-1 with TRBJ2-6, with TRBD1 matching 8 bases. With V trimmed by 3 bases and J by 1 base, 6 bases remained unmatched. Germline CDR1 reads SGHRS; CDR2 reads YFSETQ. This CDR3 contains 17 residues. CDR3 in DNA: TGCGCCAGCAGCTCCGGGACAGGCAGTTCTGGGGCCAACGTCCTGACTTTC. Residues: CASSSGTGSSGANVLTF.

The chain couples TRBV5-1 to TRBJ2-5, with TRBD1 matching 9 bases. CDR3 length equals 15 residues. V was clipped by 4 bases and J by 1 base; unmatched bases: 5. CDR1 SGHRS and CDR2 YFSETQ come from the germline V gene. In DNA, the CDR3 is TGCGCCAGCAGCCCCGGGACAGGGCCCCAAGAGACCCAGTACTTC. Translated: CASSPGTGPQETQYF.

This chain links TRBV20-1 with TRBJ1-4; D is unresolved. CDR1 is DFQATT, CDR2 SNEGSKA, per germline (reference sequence). The CDR3 is made up of 13 amino acids. The germline V and J ends were trimmed by 1 base and 5 bases, with 8 bases remaining between them. The CDR3 region is CSARARRNEKLFF. For the CDR3, the DNA is TGCAGTGCTAGAGCCCGGCGGAATGAAAAACTGTTTTTT.

V is TRBV6-1 and J is TRBJ2-7; 8 bases agree with TRBD2. Germline CDR1 is MNHNS and CDR2 is SASEGT. The V and J ends lost 6 bases and 4 bases, in that order; junction bases with no gene match: 14. CDR3 length: 16 amino acids. The CDR3 coding sequence is TGTGCCAGCAGAAAACCCGAGGCGGGGGGCGGTTACGAGCAGTACTTC. Protein: CASRKPEAGGGYEQYF.

The chain employs TRBV5-1 and TRBJ2-5, with 10 bases that match TRBD2. The V and J ends lost 6 bases and 5 bases, in that order; junction bases with no gene match: 10. The CDR3 loop spans 15 amino acids. The germline V gene has CDR1 SGHRS and CDR2 YFSETQ. The CDR3 spells CASTLSGRDDETQYF. DNA for the CDR3: TGCGCCAGCACCTTAAGCGGGAGGGACGATGAGACCCAGTACTTC.

The sample holds a few counts of this clonotype. This rearrangement joins TRBV5-1 to TRBJ2-1, with unresolved D. CDR1 is SGHRS, CDR2 YFSETQ, per germline. V lost 0 bases and J 0 bases, leaving 7 bases between the germline ends. The CDR3 covers 15 residues. CDR3 sequence reads: CASSLAANSYNEQFF. CDR3 DNA: TGCGCCAGCAGCTTGGCCGCGAACTCCTACAATGAGCAGTTCTTC.

This clonotype was observed at least ten times. The V gene is TRBV5-1, the J gene TRBJ2-1; 10 positions match TRBD2. The CDR3 totals 15 residues. The V and J ends lost 5 bases and 4 bases, in that order; junction bases with no gene match: 6. The germline CDR1 and CDR2 sequences are SGHRS and YFSETQ. The CDR3 here is CASSLAGARYNEQFF. In DNA, the CDR3 is TGCGCCAGCAGTCTAGCGGGAGCCCGGTACAATGAGCAGTTCTTC.